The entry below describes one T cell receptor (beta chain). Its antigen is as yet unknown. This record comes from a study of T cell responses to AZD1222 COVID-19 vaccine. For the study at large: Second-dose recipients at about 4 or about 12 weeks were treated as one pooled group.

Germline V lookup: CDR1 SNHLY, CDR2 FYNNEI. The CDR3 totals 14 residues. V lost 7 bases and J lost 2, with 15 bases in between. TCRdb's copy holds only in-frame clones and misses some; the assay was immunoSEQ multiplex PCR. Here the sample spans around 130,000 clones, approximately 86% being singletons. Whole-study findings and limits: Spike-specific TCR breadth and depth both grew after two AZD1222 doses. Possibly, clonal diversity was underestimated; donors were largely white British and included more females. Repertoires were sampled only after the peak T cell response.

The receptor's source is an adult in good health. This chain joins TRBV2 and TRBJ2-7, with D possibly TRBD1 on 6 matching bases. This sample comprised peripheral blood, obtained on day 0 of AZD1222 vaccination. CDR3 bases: TGTGCCAGCATGCCGGACAGCCCAACCTACGAGCAGTACTTC. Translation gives CASMPDSPTYEQYF. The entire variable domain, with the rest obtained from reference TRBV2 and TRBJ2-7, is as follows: EPEVTQTPSHQVTQMGQEVILRCVPISNHLYFYWYRQILGQKVEFLVSFYNNEISEKSEIFDDQFSVERPDGSNFTLKIRSTKLEDSAMYFCASMPDSPTYEQYFGPGTRLTVT.